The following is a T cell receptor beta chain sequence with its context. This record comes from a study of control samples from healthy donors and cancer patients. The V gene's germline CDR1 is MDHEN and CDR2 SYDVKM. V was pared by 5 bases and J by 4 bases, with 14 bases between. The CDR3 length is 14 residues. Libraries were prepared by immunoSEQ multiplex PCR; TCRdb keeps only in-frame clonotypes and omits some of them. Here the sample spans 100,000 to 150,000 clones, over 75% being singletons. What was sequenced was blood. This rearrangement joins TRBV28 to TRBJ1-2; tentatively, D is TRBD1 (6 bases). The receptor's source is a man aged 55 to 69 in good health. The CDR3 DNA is TGTGCCAGCAGTCGCGGAACAGGGAGCTATGGCTACACCTTC. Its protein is CASSRGTGSYGYTF.